This record concerns one T cell receptor (beta chain) sequence. The antigen is unknown. TCRdb reanalysed the PCR reads using MiXCR and keeps one entry per CDR3 protein. The sample has about 21,000 distinct CDR3 sequences, roughly 56% seen once; the top ten hold around 0.97%. This entry belongs to a study of vaccination and CD4 T cells after COVID-19. The overall study: Samples after vaccination came a median 72 days past dose two, ranging 14 to 241.

General study results and limits: SARS-CoV-2-reactive clonotypes showed a nonsignificant median rise from roughly 21 to 40. The study found that a median 86.3% of reactive clones in convalescent patients appeared only post-vaccination.

This sequence originates from a human donor who had recovered from COVID-19. The sample was CD4+ T cells from blood, taken before SARS-CoV-2 vaccination.

CDR3 in amino acids: CASSAGQGYNQPQHF. In nucleotides, the CDR3 is TGTGCCAGCAGCGCCGGCCAGGGATACAATCAGCCCCAGCATTTT. The gene calls are TRBV5-8 and TRBJ1-5; possible D gene TRBD1, 5 bases. Germline CDR1 reads SGHTS; CDR2 reads YDEGEE. Trimming stripped 4 bases from V and 3 bases from J, with 14 bases between. The CDR3 contains 15 residues.